Presented here are 16 T cell receptor beta chains from one specimen sequenced in a study of T-cell reconstitution after alpha-beta-depleted transplantation in children. The TCRbeta library incorporated unique molecular identifiers. TCRdb independently ran MiXCR on the PCR reads; one entry per CDR3 protein. The sample shows 90,000 to 120,000 distinct CDR3 sequences, 6.4% of them seen only once. The material sequenced was PBMCs, mostly from graft donor cells, taken 360 days after TCRalphabeta/CD19-depleted stem cell transplant. Source of these receptors: a male patient aged 2 to 9 who had a stem cell transplant for acute lymphoblastic leukemia, so the T cells may come from the graft donor.

This clonotype was counted many times. The chain combines TRBV7-2 with TRBJ2-7, with a weak D call TRBD1 (6 bases). V was clipped by 5 bases and J by 0 bases, with 14 bases between them. Germline values: CDR1 SGHTA, CDR2 FQGNSA. The CDR3 runs 15 residues. CDR3 in DNA: TGTGCCAGCAGCCCATCGACAGGTCCCTCCTACGAGCAGTACTTC. This encodes CASSPSTGPSYEQYF.

This clonotype was picked up a small number of times. The chain joins TRBV4-2 to TRBJ2-7; D tentatively reads TRBD1 or TRBD2 (5 bases each). The germline V gene encodes CDR1 LGHNA and CDR2 YNFKEQ. The CDR3 is 13 residues long. V lost 3 bases and J 6 bases, leaving 12 bases between the germline ends. The CDR3 region has the DNA TGTGCCAGCAGCCAGAAGGGGACCTCCGAGCAGTACTTC. It is translated as CASSQKGTSEQYF.

This clonotype was recorded at least ten times. This sequence joins TRBV24-1 and TRBJ1-1; D gene ambiguous. V was pared by 3 bases and J by 5 bases, with 9 bases between. In germline, CDR1 is KGHDR, CDR2 SFDVKD. The CDR3 runs 13 residues. The CDR3 region is CATSDPYATEAFF. The CDR3 bases are TGTGCCACCAGTGATCCCTATGCTACTGAAGCTTTCTTT.

This clonotype was detected many times. V usage is TRBV7-9 and J usage is TRBJ2-7; TRBD1 might be the D (6 bases). The CDR3 is made up of 14 amino acids. Between the trimmed V and J ends, which lost 0 bases and 6 bases, there was a span of 12 bases. CDR1 is SEHNR and CDR2 is FQNEAQ in the germline V gene (reference sequence). The CDR3 protein is CASSLARGRGEQYF. CDR3 coding DNA: TGTGCCAGCAGCTTAGCCAGGGGAAGGGGCGAGCAGTACTTC.

This clonotype qualifies as medium-sized. V usage is TRBV9 and J usage is TRBJ2-3; tentative D call: TRBD2 (5 bases). This CDR3 region has 15 residues. Per the germline V gene, CDR1 is SGDLS and CDR2 is YYNGEE. V dropped 5 bases and J dropped 2 bases, with 15 bases sitting between them. CDR3 amino acids: CASSALKRLTDTQYF. DNA of the CDR3: TGTGCCAGCAGTGCCTTAAAGCGGCTCACAGATACGCAGTATTTT.

This clonotype was observed many times. V gene TRBV29-1 combines with J gene TRBJ2-7, with 7 bases lining up with TRBD2. After removal of 0 bases from V and 4 bases from J, the junction contained 3 bases not matched to a gene. CDR3 size: 13 residues. Germline V gene data show CDR1 as SQVTM and CDR2 as ANQGSEA. In DNA, the CDR3 is TGCAGCGTTGAAGAACTAGCGCCGTACGAGCAGTACTTC. Protein product: CSVEELAPYEQYF.

The chain joins TRBV11-2 to TRBJ2-3; no clear D gene. V was pared by 5 bases and J by 4 bases, with 10 bases between. Germline CDR1 SGHAT, CDR2 FQNNGV. This CDR3 contains 13 residues. CDR3 loop: CASSLALADTQYF. CDR3 coding DNA: TGTGCCAGCAGCCTCGCTCTAGCAGATACGCAGTATTTT.

This clonotype showed up just a few times. The CDR3: CSARDPGTPSYEQYF. The DNA for the CDR3 is TGCAGTGCTAGAGACCCCGGGACACCCTCCTACGAGCAGTACTTC. This chain joins TRBV20-1 and TRBJ2-7; possibly TRBD1 for D (6 bases). This CDR3 region has 15 residues. V was cut by 0 bases and J by 0 bases, with 12 bases left in between. Germline V lookup: CDR1 DFQATT, CDR2 SNEGSKA (reference sequence).

At least ten counts were recorded for this clonotype. This chain connects TRBV9 to TRBJ2-7, with TRBD1 matching 7 bases. The germline V gene has CDR1 SGDLS and CDR2 YYNGEE. Losses at the gene ends were 0 bases for V and 0 bases for J; bases not matched to a gene: 3. The CDR3 totals 15 residues. The CDR3 loop is CASSVAAGGSYEQYF. CDR3 sequence (DNA): TGTGCCAGCAGCGTAGCGGCAGGGGGCTCCTACGAGCAGTACTTC.

In this sample, this clonotype turned up a few times. This rearrangement joins TRBV7-9 to TRBJ2-7, with TRBD1 identical over 9 bases. The germline gives CDR1 SEHNR, CDR2 FQNEAQ (reference sequence). CDR3 length: 13 residues. After removal of 6 bases from V and 7 bases from J, the junction contained 7 bases not matched to a gene. CDR3 DNA: TGTGCCAGCAGTAAACAGGGGGCAGGGGAGCAGTACTTC. It encodes CASSKQGAGEQYF.

This clonotype was counted a few times. The CDR3, as DNA: TGTGCCATCAGTGGGACAGTCGGTTACACAGATACGCAGTATTTT. This encodes CAISGTVGYTDTQYF. The V gene is TRBV10-3, the J gene TRBJ2-3, with D tentatively TRBD1 (6 bases). The CDR3 totals 15 residues. Germline values: CDR1 ENHRY, CDR2 SYGVKD. The germline V and J ends were trimmed by 4 bases and 2 bases, with 13 bases remaining between them.

The chain joins TRBV7-2 to TRBJ2-2; 12 nucleotides match TRBD1. This CDR3 has 16 residues. The V and J ends lost 7 bases and 7 bases, in that order; junction bases with no gene match: 10. Germline V CDR1 and CDR2: SGHTA, FQGNSA. CDR3 sequence: CASNPRGQGAHGELFF. CDR3 in DNA: TGTGCCAGCAACCCGAGGGGACAGGGGGCGCACGGGGAGCTGTTTTTT.

Many counts were recorded for this clonotype. CDR3 loop: CASNKVGQPQHF. In nucleotides, the CDR3 is TGTGCCAGCAATAAAGTGGGTCAGCCCCAGCATTTT. The rearrangement uses TRBV27 and TRBJ1-5, with D uncertain. Trimming cost V 7 bases and J 6 bases, with 10 bases left between them. CDR1 is MNHEY, CDR2 SMNVEV, per germline (reference sequence). There are 12 residues in the CDR3.

In its sample, this clonotype was seen many times. This chain links TRBV10-3 with TRBJ1-2, with D unclear. Trimming removed 8 bases from V and 6 bases from J, with 7 bases in between. CDR1 and CDR2 (germline): ENHRY, SYGVKD. CDR3 size: 10 residues. CDR3 sequence (DNA): TGTGCCATCGGGCTTAATGGCTACACCTTC. This gives the protein CAIGLNGYTF.

This clonotype was detected ten times or more. This rearrangement joins TRBV29-1 to TRBJ1-2; D uncertain. V was clipped by 0 bases and J by 2 bases, with 13 bases between them. CDR1 SQVTM and CDR2 ANQGSEA come from the germline V gene. The CDR3 has 15 amino acids. The CDR3 reads CSVEDWTEKNYGYTF. CDR3 bases: TGCAGCGTTGAAGATTGGACGGAGAAAAACTATGGCTACACCTTC.

This clonotype was observed many times. This CDR3 reads CASSSDWENTIYF. CDR3 nucleotide sequence: TGCGCCAGCAGCTCGGACTGGGAGAACACCATATATTTT. The rearrangement uses TRBV5-1 and TRBJ1-3; no reliable D call. There are 13 residues in the CDR3. Germline V lookup: CDR1 SGHRS, CDR2 YFSETQ. Trimming took 3 bases from V and 7 from J, leaving 11 bases between them.